What follows are 10 T cell receptor beta chains derived from one specimen sequenced in a study of T-cell memory formation after mild COVID-19. In TCRdb, the 5' RACE reads were re-called with MiXCR into one record per CDR3 protein. The data show around 370,000 distinct CDR3 sequences, around 21% seen once. The source material was PBMCs or a T cell subset sorted from them (not recorded which). The receptors were sampled from an adult woman who had mild COVID-19 (a few samples of this study predate the infection). Cell type and time point are not known.

The J gene is TRBJ2-7, the V gene TRBV7-9, with TRBD1 as a possible D gene (7 bases). Germline V lookup: CDR1 SEHNR, CDR2 FQNEAQ (reference sequence). The CDR3 extends over 14 amino acids. Trimming removed 10 bases from V and 0 bases from J, with 16 bases in between. CDR3 in DNA: TGTGCCACCGACAGGGACTTGAGCTCCTACGAGCAGTACTTC. This codes for CATDRDLSSYEQYF.

The J gene is TRBJ1-5, the V gene TRBV4-2; 7 bases agree with TRBD1. The V gene end was trimmed by 0 bases and the J gene end by 4 bases; junction bases not matched to a gene: 9. CDR1 LGHNA and CDR2 YNFKEQ come from the germline V gene. This CDR3 is 17 amino acids long. CDR3 loop: CASSQERVTGRNQPQHF. As DNA, the CDR3 is TGTGCCAGCAGCCAAGAGAGAGTGACAGGGAGAAATCAGCCCCAGCATTTT.

The chain uses TRBV12-3 or TRBV12-4 and TRBJ1-1; weak D call: TRBD1 (5 bases). V gave up 3 bases and J gave up 11 bases, with 16 bases separating them. The CDR3 is made up of 13 amino acids. The CDR3 DNA reads TGTGCCAGCAGTTTCGCTCTCCCCGGGGCCGCTTTCTTT. This encodes CASSFALPGAAFF.

The rearrangement joins TRBV6-2 or TRBV6-3 to TRBJ1-1; D is undetermined. The CDR3 length is 12 residues. Trimming took off 2 bases at V and 4 bases at J, with 5 bases between the two ends. CDR1 and CDR2 (germline): MNHEY, SVGEGT. The CDR3 is CASSYGVTEAFF. CDR3 sequence (DNA): TGTGCCAGCAGTTACGGGGTCACTGAAGCTTTCTTT.

In this sample, this clonotype turned up a few times. The chain carries TRBV29-1 and TRBJ2-1; weak D call: TRBD1 (6 bases). V lost 4 bases, J lost 8 bases, and 12 bases lay in between. The CDR3 totals 12 residues. Germline CDR1 is SQVTM and CDR2 is ANQGSEA. CDR3 protein: CSVGGLVDEQFF. CDR3 DNA: TGCAGCGTTGGGGGGCTAGTCGATGAGCAGTTCTTC.

As DNA, the CDR3 is TGCGCCAGCAGCTTGGGAAGTGGGGGTAGCACAGATACGCAGTATTTT. It specifies CASSLGSGGSTDTQYF. The chain is built from TRBV5-1 and TRBJ2-3; D could derive from TRBD1 or TRBD2 (5 bases each). The CDR3 consists of 16 residues. Deletions cut 0 bases from V and 0 bases from J, with 11 bases between. Germline V gene lookup returns CDR1 SGHRS and CDR2 YFSETQ.

This clonotype has more than one count but fewer than ten. For the CDR3, the DNA is TGCAGCGTTGTACCGGGACAGCAAGAGACCCAGTACTTC. Protein: CSVVPGQQETQYF. V is TRBV29-1 and J is TRBJ2-5; 7 bases map to TRBD1. Germline V CDR1 and CDR2: SQVTM, ANQGSEA. Trimming at V came to 4 bases and at J to 2 bases, leaving 4 bases not matched to a gene. The CDR3 extends over 13 amino acids.

In this sample, this clonotype turned up a few times. The V and J genes are TRBV5-1 and TRBJ1-1; 7 bases agree with TRBD1. This CDR3 has 14 amino acids. V shed 2 bases, J shed 5 bases, and the junction held 6 bases outside the gene matches. Germline values: CDR1 SGHRS, CDR2 YFSETQ. The CDR3, as DNA: TGCGCCAGCAGCTTACAGGGGCCCGGGACTGAAGCTTTCTTT. This encodes CASSLQGPGTEAFF.

This chain links TRBV4-3 with TRBJ2-1; D not certain. The CDR3 sequence is 14 residues long. The V end was cut by 0 bases, the J end by 14 bases, with 17 bases between. CDR1 LGHNA and CDR2 YSLEER come from the germline V gene. Here the CDR3 DNA reads TGCGCCAGCAGCCAAGAGTCGACGGCCCTCCCCAAGTTCTTC. This gives the protein CASSQESTALPKFF.

The genes are TRBV5-1 and TRBJ2-7; tentatively, D is TRBD1 (6 bases). The CDR3 has 15 amino acids. In germline, CDR1 is SGHRS, CDR2 YFSETQ. Trimming left V 2 bases short and J 2 bases short, with 14 bases between. CDR3 residues: CASSLIFRDTYEQYF. CDR3 bases: TGCGCCAGCAGCTTAATTTTCCGGGACACCTACGAGCAGTACTTC.